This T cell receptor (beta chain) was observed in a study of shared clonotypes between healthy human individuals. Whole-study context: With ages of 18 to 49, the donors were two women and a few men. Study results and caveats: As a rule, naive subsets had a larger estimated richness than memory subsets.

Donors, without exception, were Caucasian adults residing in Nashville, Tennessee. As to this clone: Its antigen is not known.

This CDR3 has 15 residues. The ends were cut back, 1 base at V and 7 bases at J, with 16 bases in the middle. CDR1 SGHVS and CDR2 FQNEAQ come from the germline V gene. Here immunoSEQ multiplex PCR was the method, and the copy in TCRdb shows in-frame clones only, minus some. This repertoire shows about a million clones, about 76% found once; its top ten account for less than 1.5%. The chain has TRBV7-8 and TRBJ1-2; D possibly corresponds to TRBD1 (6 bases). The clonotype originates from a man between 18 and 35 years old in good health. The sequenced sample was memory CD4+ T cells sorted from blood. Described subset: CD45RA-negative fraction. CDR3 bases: TGTGCCAGCAGCTTAGAGGGCGGGACATCCATTGGCTACACCTTC. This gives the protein CASSLEGGTSIGYTF.